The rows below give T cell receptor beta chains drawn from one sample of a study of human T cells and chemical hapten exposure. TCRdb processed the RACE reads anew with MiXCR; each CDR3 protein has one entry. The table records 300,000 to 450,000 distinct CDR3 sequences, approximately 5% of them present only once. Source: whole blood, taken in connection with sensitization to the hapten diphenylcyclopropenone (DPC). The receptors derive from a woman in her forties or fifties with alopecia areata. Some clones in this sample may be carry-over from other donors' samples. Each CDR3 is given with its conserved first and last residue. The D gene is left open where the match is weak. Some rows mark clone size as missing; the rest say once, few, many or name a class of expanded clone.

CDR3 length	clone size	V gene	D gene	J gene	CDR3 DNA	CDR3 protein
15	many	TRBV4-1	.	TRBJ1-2	TGCGCCAGCAGCCAATTGATGGGGGACCGCTCGGGCTACACCTTC	CASSQLMGDRSGYTF
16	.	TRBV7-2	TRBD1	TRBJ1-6	TGTGCCAGCAGCTTAGCTCGGACAGGGTCTAATTCACCCCTCCACTTT	CASSLARTGSNSPLHF
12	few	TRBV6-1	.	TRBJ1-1	TGTGCCAGCAGTGATGACGGGACTGAAGCTTTCTTT	CASSDDGTEAFF
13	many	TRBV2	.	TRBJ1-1	TGTGCCAGCAGTGACAGGCCGAGGACTGAAGCTTTCTTT	CASSDRPRTEAFF
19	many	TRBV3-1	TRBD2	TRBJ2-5	TGTGCCAGCAGCCAAGATCGGTGGTCAGCGGGGTGGGGCCAAGAGACCCAGTACTTC	CASSQDRWSAGWGQETQYF
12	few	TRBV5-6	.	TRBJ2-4	TGTGCCAGCAGCTTGGCTGAGGGGCCGGGGAGATTC	CASSLAEGPGRF
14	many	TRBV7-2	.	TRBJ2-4	TGTGCCAGCAGCCCCGCTCTAGCCAAAAACATTCAGTACTTC	CASSPALAKNIQYF
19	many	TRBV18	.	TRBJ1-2	TGTGCCAGCTCACCACAAATGCAGGGGCAGGGGAACGGAAACTATGGCTACACCTTC	CASSPQMQGQGNGNYGYTF
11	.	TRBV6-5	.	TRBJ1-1	TGTGCCAGCAAAATGGGACCGGTAGCTTTCTTT	CASKMGPVAFF
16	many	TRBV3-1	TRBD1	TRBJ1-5	TGTGCCAGCAGCCAAGATATTACAGGGGACAGTCAGCCCCAGCATTTT	CASSQDITGDSQPQHF
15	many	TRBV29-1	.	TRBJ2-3	TGCAGCGTTGTACCGAGGAGGGGGCCCACAGATACGCAGTATTTT	CSVVPRRGPTDTQYF